This is a list of T cell receptor beta chains from one sample in a study of T cell changes during pregnancy in multiple sclerosis. The method was immunoSEQ multiplex PCR; TCRdb's version includes in-frame clones alone and lacks a portion of them. The sample records 40,000 to 50,000 clones, 90% to 95% being singletons. The sequences come from CD8+ T cells from peripheral blood mononuclear cells, collected in the third trimester of pregnancy. These receptors were collected from a female donor with multiple sclerosis, enrolled in a pregnancy study. Both conserved end residues are part of each CDR3. A D gene is named only where the DNA matches it firmly. A row's size may be missing; if present it is once, few, many or a size class.

abundance	v_gene	j_gene	d_gene	CDR3aa	CDR3nt
NA	TRBV11-2	TRBJ2-7	NA	CASSPGVALEQYF	TGTGCCAGCAGCCCTGGGGTAGCGCTCGAGCAGTACTTC
once	TRBV7-2	TRBJ2-5	TRBD2	CASSPGLAGGWRETQYF	TGTGCCAGCAGCCCCGGACTAGCGGGAGGGTGGCGGGAGACCCAGTACTTC
once	TRBV9	TRBJ2-7	TRBD1	CASSNEGQTYEQYF	TGTGCCAGCAGCAACGAGGGACAGACCTACGAGCAGTACTTC
NA	TRBV5-5	TRBJ1-4	NA	CASSLVGQGPRNEKLFF	TGTGCCAGCAGCTTGGTGGGGCAGGGGCCGCGGAATGAAAAACTGTTTTTT
NA	TRBV28	TRBJ2-1	TRBD2	CASSSGLADEQFF	TGTGCCAGCAGTTCCGGACTAGCAGATGAGCAGTTCTTC
NA	TRBV4-1	TRBJ2-1	TRBD2	CASGHGGNNEQFF	TGCGCCAGCGGACACGGGGGGAACAATGAGCAGTTCTTC
few	TRBV29-1	TRBJ2-7	TRBD1	CSVESQVDRGPLRQYF	TGCAGCGTTGAGAGTCAAGTAGACAGGGGTCCTCTCCGGCAGTACTTC
NA	TRBV9	TRBJ2-1	TRBD2	CASSVETSGDEQFF	TGTGCCAGCAGCGTAGAGACTAGCGGGGATGAGCAGTTCTTC
NA	TRBV19	TRBJ2-3	TRBD2	CASSTLAVTDTQYF	TGTGCCAGTAGTACCCTAGCGGTCACAGATACGCAGTATTTT
NA	TRBV5-1	TRBJ1-1	NA	CASSFRQAWTMGAPEAFF	TGCGCCAGCAGCTTCAGACAGGCATGGACAATGGGGGCTCCTGAAGCTTTCTTT